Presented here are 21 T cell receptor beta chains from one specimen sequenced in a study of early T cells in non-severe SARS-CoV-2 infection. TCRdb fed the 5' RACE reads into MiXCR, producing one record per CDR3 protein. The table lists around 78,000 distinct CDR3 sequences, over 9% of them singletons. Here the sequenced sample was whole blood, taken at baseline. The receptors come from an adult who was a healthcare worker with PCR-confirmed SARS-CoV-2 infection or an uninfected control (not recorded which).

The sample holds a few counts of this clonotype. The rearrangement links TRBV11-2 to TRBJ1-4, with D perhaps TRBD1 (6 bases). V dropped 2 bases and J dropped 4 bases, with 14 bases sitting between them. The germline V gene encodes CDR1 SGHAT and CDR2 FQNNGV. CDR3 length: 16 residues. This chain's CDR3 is CASSLLAGGFNEKLFF. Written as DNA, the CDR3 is TGTGCCAGCAGCTTACTTGCGGGGGGCTTTAATGAAAAACTGTTTTTT.

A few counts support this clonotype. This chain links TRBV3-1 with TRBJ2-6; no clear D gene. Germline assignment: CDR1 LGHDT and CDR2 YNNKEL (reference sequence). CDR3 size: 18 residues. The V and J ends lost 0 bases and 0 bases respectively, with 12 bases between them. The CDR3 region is CASSQDSPSSSGANVLTF. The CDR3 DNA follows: TGTGCCAGCAGCCAAGATTCCCCTAGTTCCTCTGGGGCCAACGTCCTGACTTTC. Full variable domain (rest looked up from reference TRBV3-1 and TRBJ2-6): DTAVSQTPKYLVTQMGNDKSIKCEQNLGHDTMYWYKQDSKKFLKIMFSYNNKELIINETVPNRFSPKSPDKAHLNLHINSLELGDSAVYFCASSQDSPSSSGANVLTFGAGSRLTVL.

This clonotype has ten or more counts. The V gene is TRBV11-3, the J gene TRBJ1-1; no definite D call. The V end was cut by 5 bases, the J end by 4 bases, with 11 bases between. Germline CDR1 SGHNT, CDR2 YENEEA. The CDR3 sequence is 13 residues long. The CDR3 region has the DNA TGTGCCAGCAGCCCCCGCCCAGGCACTGAAGCTTTCTTT. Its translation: CASSPRPGTEAFF. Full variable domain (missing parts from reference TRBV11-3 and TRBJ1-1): EAGVVQSPRYKIIEKKQPVAFWCNPISGHNTLYWYLQNLGQGPELLIRYENEEAVDDSQLPKDRFSAERLKGVDSTLKIQPAELGDSAVYLCASSPRPGTEAFFGQGTRLTVV.

CDR3 in amino acids: CSAPSGGYNEQFF. The CDR3 DNA sequence: TGCAGTGCTCCAAGCGGGGGCTACAATGAGCAGTTCTTC. The rearrangement joins TRBV20-1 to TRBJ2-1; TRBD2 matches at 8 bases. The trim removed 5 bases at V and 3 bases at J, leaving 3 bases unmatched. Germline CDR1 reads DFQATT; CDR2 reads SNEGSKA (reference sequence). CDR3 length: 13 amino acids.

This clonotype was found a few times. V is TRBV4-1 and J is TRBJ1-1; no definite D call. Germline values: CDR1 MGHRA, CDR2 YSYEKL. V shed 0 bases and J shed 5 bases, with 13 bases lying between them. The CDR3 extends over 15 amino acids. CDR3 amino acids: CASSQDRDPRTEAFF. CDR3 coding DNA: TGCGCCAGCAGCCAAGATCGCGACCCGAGGACTGAAGCTTTCTTT.

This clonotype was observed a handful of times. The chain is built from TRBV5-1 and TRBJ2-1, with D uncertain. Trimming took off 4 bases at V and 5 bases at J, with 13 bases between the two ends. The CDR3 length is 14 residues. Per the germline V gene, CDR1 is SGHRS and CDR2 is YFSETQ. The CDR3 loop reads CASSPPPHNNEQFF. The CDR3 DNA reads TGCGCCAGCAGCCCTCCTCCACATAACAATGAGCAGTTCTTC.

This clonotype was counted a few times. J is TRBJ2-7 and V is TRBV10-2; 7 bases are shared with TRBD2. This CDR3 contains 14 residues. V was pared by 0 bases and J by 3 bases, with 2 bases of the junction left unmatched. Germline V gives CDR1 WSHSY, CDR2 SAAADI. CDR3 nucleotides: TGCGCCAGCAGTGAGTCCCCGGGAGGCTACGAGCAGTACTTC. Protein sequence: CASSESPGGYEQYF.

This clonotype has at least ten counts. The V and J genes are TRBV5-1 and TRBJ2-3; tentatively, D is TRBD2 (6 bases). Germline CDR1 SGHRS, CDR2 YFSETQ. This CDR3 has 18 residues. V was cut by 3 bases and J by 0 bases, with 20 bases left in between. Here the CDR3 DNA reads TGCGCCAGCAGCTCACCCACGGGGGTGGGGTCTAGCACAGATACGCAGTATTTT. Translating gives CASSSPTGVGSSTDTQYF.

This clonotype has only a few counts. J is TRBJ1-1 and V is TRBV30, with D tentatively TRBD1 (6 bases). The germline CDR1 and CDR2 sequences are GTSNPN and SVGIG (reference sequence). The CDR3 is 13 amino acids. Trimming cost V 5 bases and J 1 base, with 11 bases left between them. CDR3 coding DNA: TGTGCCTGGTCCGGACAGCCGAACACTGAAGCTTTCTTT. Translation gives CAWSGQPNTEAFF. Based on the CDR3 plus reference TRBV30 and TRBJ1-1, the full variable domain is SQTIHQWPATLVQPVGSPLSLECTVEGTSNPNLYWYRQAAGRGLQLLFYSVGIGQISSEVPQNLSASRPQDRQFILSSKKLLLSDSGFYLCAWSGQPNTEAFFGQGTRLTVV.

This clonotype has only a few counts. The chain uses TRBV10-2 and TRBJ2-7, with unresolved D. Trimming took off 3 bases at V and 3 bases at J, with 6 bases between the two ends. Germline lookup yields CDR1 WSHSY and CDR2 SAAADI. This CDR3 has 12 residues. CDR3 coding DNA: TGCGCCAGCAGTGACGGCGGCTACGAGCAGTACTTC. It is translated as CASSDGGYEQYF.

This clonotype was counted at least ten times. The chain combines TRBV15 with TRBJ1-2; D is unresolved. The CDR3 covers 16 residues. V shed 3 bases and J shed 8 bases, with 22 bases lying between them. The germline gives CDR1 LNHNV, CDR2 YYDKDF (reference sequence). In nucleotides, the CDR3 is TGTGCCACCAGCAGGACCGGCTCCAGTCCCCGTTGGGGCTACACCTTC. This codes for CATSRTGSSPRWGYTF. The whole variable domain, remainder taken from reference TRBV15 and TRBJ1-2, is DAMVIQNPRYQVTQFGKPVTLSCSQTLNHNVMYWYQQKSSQAPKLLFHYYDKDFNNEADTPDNFQSRRPNTSFCFLDIRSPGLGDTAMYLCATSRTGSSPRWGYTFGSGTRLTVV.

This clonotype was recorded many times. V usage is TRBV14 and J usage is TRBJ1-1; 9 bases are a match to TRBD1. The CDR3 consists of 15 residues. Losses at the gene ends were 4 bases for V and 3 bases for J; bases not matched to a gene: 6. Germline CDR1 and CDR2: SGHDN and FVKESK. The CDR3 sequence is CASSRGQGIYTEAFF. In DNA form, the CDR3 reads TGTGCCAGCAGCCGTGGACAGGGGATCTACACTGAAGCTTTCTTT.

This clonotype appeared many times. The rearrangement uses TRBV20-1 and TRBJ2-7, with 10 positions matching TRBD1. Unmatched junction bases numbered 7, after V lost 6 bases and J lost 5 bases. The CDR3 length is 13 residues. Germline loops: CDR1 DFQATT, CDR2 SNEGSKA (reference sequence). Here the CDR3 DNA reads TGCAGTGCAGCCGGGACAGGGGTTCACGAGCAGTACTTC. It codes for CSAAGTGVHEQYF.

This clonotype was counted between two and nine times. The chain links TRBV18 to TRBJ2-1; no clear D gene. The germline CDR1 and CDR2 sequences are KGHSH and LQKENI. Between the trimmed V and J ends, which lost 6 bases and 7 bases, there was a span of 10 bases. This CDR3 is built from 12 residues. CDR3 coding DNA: TGTGCCAGCTCGGAACAGAGAAATGAGCAGTTCTTC. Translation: CASSEQRNEQFF.

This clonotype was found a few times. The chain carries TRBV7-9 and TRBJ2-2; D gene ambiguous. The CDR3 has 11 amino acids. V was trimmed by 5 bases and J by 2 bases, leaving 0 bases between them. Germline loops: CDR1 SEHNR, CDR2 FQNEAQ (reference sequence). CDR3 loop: CASSNTGELFF. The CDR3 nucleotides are TGTGCCAGCAGCAACACCGGGGAGCTGTTTTTT.

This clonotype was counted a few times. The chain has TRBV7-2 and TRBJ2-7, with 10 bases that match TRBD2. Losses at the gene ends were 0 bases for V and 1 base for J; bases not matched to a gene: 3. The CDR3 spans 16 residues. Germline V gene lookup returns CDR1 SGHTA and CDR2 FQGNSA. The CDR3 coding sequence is TGTGCCAGCAGCTTAGCGGGACTAGCGTTTTCCTACGAGCAGTACTTC. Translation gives CASSLAGLAFSYEQYF.

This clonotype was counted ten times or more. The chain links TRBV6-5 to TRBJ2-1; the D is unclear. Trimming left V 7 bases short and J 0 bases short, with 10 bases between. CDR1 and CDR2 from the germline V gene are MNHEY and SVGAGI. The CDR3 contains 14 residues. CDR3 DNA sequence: TGTGCCAGCAAGAGAACGGACTCCTACAATGAGCAGTTCTTC. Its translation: CASKRTDSYNEQFF.

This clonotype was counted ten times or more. CDR3: CASSPSTGGINQPQHF. Written as DNA, the CDR3 is TGTGCCAGCAGTCCGAGTACCGGGGGCATTAATCAGCCCCAGCATTTT. J is TRBJ1-5 and V is TRBV7-6; D perhaps matches TRBD1 (6 bases). Trimming pared 6 bases from V and 4 bases from J, leaving 19 bases between. This CDR3 comprises 16 residues. CDR1 and CDR2 from the germline V gene are SGHVS and FNYEAQ.

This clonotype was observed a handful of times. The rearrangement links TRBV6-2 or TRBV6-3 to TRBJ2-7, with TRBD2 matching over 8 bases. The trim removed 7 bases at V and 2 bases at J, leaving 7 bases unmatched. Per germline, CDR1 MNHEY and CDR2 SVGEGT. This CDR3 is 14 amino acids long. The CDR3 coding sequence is TGTGCCAGCATGACGCCGGGGGGGCCCTACGAGCAGTACTTC. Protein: CASMTPGGPYEQYF.

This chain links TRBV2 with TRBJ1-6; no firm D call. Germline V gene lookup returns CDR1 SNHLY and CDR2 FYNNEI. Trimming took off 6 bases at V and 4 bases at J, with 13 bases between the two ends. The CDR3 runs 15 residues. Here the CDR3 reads CASRGSSPYNSPLHF. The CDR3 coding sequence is TGTGCCAGCAGGGGGAGCAGTCCTTATAATTCACCCCTCCACTTT.

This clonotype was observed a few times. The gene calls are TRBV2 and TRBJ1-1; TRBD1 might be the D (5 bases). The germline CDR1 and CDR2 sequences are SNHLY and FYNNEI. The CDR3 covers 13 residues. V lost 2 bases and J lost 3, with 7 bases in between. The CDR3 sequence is CASSEQGYTEAFF. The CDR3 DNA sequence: TGTGCCAGCAGTGAACAGGGCTACACTGAAGCTTTCTTT.